This TCR beta chain was sequenced in a study of identical twins. Germline CDR1 KGHSH, CDR2 LQKENI. V shed 1 base and J shed 4 bases, with 16 bases lying between them. The CDR3 length is 16 residues. A universal primer site came from template switching; cDNA carried unique molecular identifiers. TCRdb recomputed calls from the 5' RACE reads with MiXCR, one row per CDR3 protein. The sample holds around 960,000 distinct CDR3 sequences, roughly 12% seen once. This same sample was also part of a study on yellow fever vaccine responses in identical twins.

The sequenced material came from PBMCs. This chain links TRBV18 with TRBJ1-1; possible D gene TRBD1, 5 bases. The TCR was taken from a woman in her late teens or twenties in good health. The CDR3 here is CASSPQIMGRATEAFF. Written as DNA, the CDR3 is TGTGCCAGCTCACCACAAATAATGGGACGGGCCACTGAAGCTTTCTTT.